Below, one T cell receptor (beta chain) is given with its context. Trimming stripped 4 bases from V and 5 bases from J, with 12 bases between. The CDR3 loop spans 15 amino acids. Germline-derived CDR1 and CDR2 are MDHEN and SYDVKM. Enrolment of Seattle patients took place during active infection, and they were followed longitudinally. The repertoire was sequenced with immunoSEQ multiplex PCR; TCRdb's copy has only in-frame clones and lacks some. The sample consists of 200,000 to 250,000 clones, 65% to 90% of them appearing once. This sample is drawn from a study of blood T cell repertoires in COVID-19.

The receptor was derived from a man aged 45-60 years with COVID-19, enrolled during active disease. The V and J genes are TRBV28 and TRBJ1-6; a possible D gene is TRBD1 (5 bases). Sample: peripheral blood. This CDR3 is CASSSGGVDNSPLHF. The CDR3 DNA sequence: TGTGCCAGCAGTTCCGGAGGGGTGGATAATTCACCCCTCCACTTT.